Presented here are 21 T cell receptor beta chains from one specimen sequenced in a study of cytomegalovirus exposure and HLA in healthy donors. The PCR contained 60 Vbeta and 13 Jbeta primers. The data were produced by immunoSEQ multiplex PCR, yet TCRdb's version contains in-frame clones alone and is incomplete. Its clone listing holds 100,000 to 150,000 clones. Input material: PBMCs. All receptors come from a middle-aged man in good health and CMV-seronegative.

The V and J genes are TRBV7-9 and TRBJ2-7, with D perhaps TRBD1 (5 bases). This CDR3 is 15 amino acids long. V was trimmed by 0 bases and J by 4 bases, leaving 13 bases between them. Germline V gives CDR1 SEHNR, CDR2 FQNEAQ (reference sequence). DNA for the CDR3: TGTGCCAGCAGCTTAGCTCAGGGAAAAGGGTACGAGCAGTACTTC. This gives the protein CASSLAQGKGYEQYF.

The chain couples TRBV5-1 to TRBJ2-7; possible D gene TRBD2, 6 bases. The CDR3 runs to 14 residues. CDR1 and CDR2 (germline): SGHRS, YFSETQ. V lost 1 base, J lost 7 bases, and 15 bases lay in between. CDR3 nucleotide sequence: TGCGCCAGCAGCTTGACAGGTCCCGCGGGGGAGCAGTACTTC. Translation gives CASSLTGPAGEQYF.

This chain uses TRBV6-5 with TRBJ1-1; TRBD1 is a possible D gene (6 bases). This CDR3 is built from 15 residues. From germline, CDR1 is MNHEY and CDR2 SVGAGI. V was shortened by 0 bases and J by 6 bases, with 14 bases between the two germline ends. CDR3 bases: TGTGCCAGCAGTTACTCAGCTGCAGGGGCCCCTGAAGCTTTCTTT. It yields the protein CASSYSAAGAPEAFF.

This chain uses TRBV6-5 with TRBJ2-3, with D perhaps matching TRBD1 (7 bases). The V end was cut by 6 bases, the J end by 1 base, with 14 bases between. The V gene's germline CDR1 is MNHEY and CDR2 SVGAGI. The CDR3 is 15 residues long. The CDR3 nucleotides are TGTGCCAGCAGCAGGGGGGCCGGCCGCACAGATACGCAGTATTTT. This sequence encodes CASSRGAGRTDTQYF.

The V and J genes are TRBV7-9 and TRBJ1-1; 7 bases match TRBD1. Trimming took 5 bases from V and 3 from J; bases not matched to a gene: 12. From germline, CDR1 is SEHNR and CDR2 FQNEAQ (reference sequence). The CDR3 has 16 amino acids. The CDR3: CASSPRGSQGDTEAFF. Here the CDR3 DNA reads TGTGCCAGCAGCCCCCGGGGTAGTCAGGGGGACACTGAAGCTTTCTTT.

The V call is TRBV5-1, the J call TRBJ1-1, with 10 bases identical to TRBD1. Per germline, CDR1 SGHRS and CDR2 YFSETQ. J was trimmed by 7 bases and V by 1 base; bases with no gene match: 4. The CDR3 runs 14 residues. Here the CDR3 DNA reads TGCGCCAGCAGCTTGCCGGGACAGGGGCGTGAAGCTTTCTTT. As protein: CASSLPGQGREAFF.

This rearrangement joins TRBV5-1 to TRBJ2-3; D is possibly TRBD1 (6 bases). The CDR3 length is 16 residues. V gave up 2 bases and J gave up 0 bases, with 13 bases separating them. Per germline, CDR1 SGHRS and CDR2 YFSETQ. The CDR3 loop reads CASSFGTRGSTDTQYF. The CDR3 DNA sequence: TGCGCCAGCAGCTTTGGCACGAGGGGGAGCACAGATACGCAGTATTTT.

The chain links TRBV10-3 to TRBJ1-4; the D gene is possibly TRBD1 (5 bases). The length of the CDR3 is 12 residues. V lost 7 bases to trimming and J lost 8 bases, with 11 bases between them. From germline, CDR1 is ENHRY and CDR2 SYGVKD. CDR3 sequence: CAIKGTGEKLFF. The CDR3 region has the DNA TGTGCCATCAAGGGGACTGGGGAAAAACTGTTTTTT.

The chain joins TRBV5-5 to TRBJ2-1, with a possible D match to TRBD2 (6 bases). V lost 3 bases, J lost 4 bases, and 17 bases lay in between. Per germline, CDR1 SGHKS and CDR2 YYEKEE (reference sequence). CDR3 size: 16 residues. The CDR3 sequence: CASSSTRGFLYNEQFF. Here the CDR3 DNA reads TGTGCCAGCAGCTCGACTAGAGGGTTTCTGTACAATGAGCAGTTCTTC.

The CDR3 reads CASSPTLADASTDTQYF. Here the CDR3 DNA reads TGTGCCAGCAGCCCGACCCTAGCGGACGCTAGCACAGATACGCAGTATTTT. This chain links TRBV4-2 with TRBJ2-3; 7 positions match TRBD2. The CDR3 spans 17 residues. Germline CDR1 and CDR2: LGHNA and YNFKEQ. V lost 4 bases to trimming and J lost 0 bases; unmatched junction nucleotides: 10.

The chain combines TRBV2 with TRBJ1-1, with D possibly being TRBD1 (5 bases). Germline V lookup: CDR1 SNHLY, CDR2 FYNNEI. This CDR3 contains 13 residues. Trimming cost V 3 bases and J 11 bases, with 16 bases left between them. The CDR3 loop reads CASSEGSGLRAFF. CDR3 bases: TGTGCCAGCAGTGAGGGCTCAGGGCTGCGGGCTTTCTTT. Using reference TRBV2 and TRBJ1-1 for the parts outside the CDR3, the full variable domain is EPEVTQTPSHQVTQMGQEVILRCVPISNHLYFYWYRQILGQKVEFLVSFYNNEISEKSEIFDDQFSVERPDGSNFTLKIRSTKLEDSAMYFCASSEGSGLRAFFGQGTRLTVV.

The genes are TRBV7-3 and TRBJ2-2; 8 bases line up with TRBD1. V shed 3 bases and J 4 bases; nucleotides not matched to a gene: 10. Germline assignment: CDR1 SGHTA and CDR2 FQGTGA. This CDR3 is built from 17 residues. The CDR3 is CASSLISDRAGTGELFF. The CDR3 coding sequence is TGTGCCAGCAGCTTGATTTCGGACAGGGCAGGCACCGGGGAGCTGTTTTTT.

The rearrangement uses TRBV5-8 and TRBJ2-5; 10 nucleotides agree with TRBD1. This CDR3 has 14 residues. Germline trimming cut 3 bases from V and 3 bases from J; bases unmatched to any gene: 2. Germline V CDR1 and CDR2: SGHTS, YDEGEE. The CDR3 reads CASSWGQGKETQYF. The CDR3 nucleotides read TGTGCCAGCAGCTGGGGACAGGGGAAAGAGACCCAGTACTTC.

The chain is built from TRBV10-3 and TRBJ1-2; D is perhaps TRBD1 (5 bases). Germline CDR1 and CDR2: ENHRY and SYGVKD. This CDR3 spans 13 amino acids. Trimming pared 6 bases from V and 5 bases from J, leaving 13 bases between. The CDR3 DNA sequence: TGTGCCATCAGGATCGGGACTGAATATGGCTACACCTTC. As protein: CAIRIGTEYGYTF.

The V and J genes are TRBV4-1 and TRBJ1-1; TRBD1 aligns across 7 bases. CDR1 and CDR2 from the germline V gene are MGHRA and YSYEKL. Germline trimming cut 1 base from V and 10 bases from J; bases unmatched to any gene: 9. The CDR3 spans 14 residues. CDR3 in amino acids: CASSQAGLGGRAFF. In DNA form, the CDR3 reads TGCGCCAGCAGCCAAGCGGGGTTAGGGGGCCGAGCTTTCTTT.

J is TRBJ2-5 and V is TRBV28, with 12 bases lining up with TRBD1. The CDR3 covers 16 residues. Germline-derived CDR1 and CDR2 are MDHEN and SYDVKM. With 5 bases clipped from V and 5 bases from J, the junction kept 9 bases outside the gene matches. The CDR3 nucleotides read TGTGCCAGCAGTGCCGCCGGGACAGGGGGCCAGGAGACCCAGTACTTC. Translating gives CASSAAGTGGQETQYF.

J is TRBJ1-3 and V is TRBV10-3, with a possible D match to TRBD1 (5 bases). V shed 8 bases and J shed 1 base, with 12 bases lying between them. Per germline, CDR1 ENHRY and CDR2 SYGVKD. This CDR3 contains 14 residues. The CDR3 here is CAIRDSTSGNTIYF. The CDR3 nucleotides are TGTGCCATCCGCGACAGTACTTCTGGAAACACCATATATTTT.

The V and J genes are TRBV11-2 and TRBJ2-7, with 8 bases lining up with TRBD2. Looked up from germline, CDR1 is SGHAT and CDR2 is FQNNGV. V was pared by 5 bases and J by 6 bases, with 15 bases of the junction left unmatched. CDR3 length: 16 residues. The CDR3 reads CASSPPRPGLALEQYF. The CDR3 coding sequence is TGTGCCAGCAGCCCTCCGCGCCCAGGACTAGCTCTCGAGCAGTACTTC.

The chain couples TRBV7-2 to TRBJ2-5; possibly TRBD1 for D (6 bases). Germline V gene lookup returns CDR1 SGHTA and CDR2 FQGNSA. The CDR3 loop spans 18 amino acids. Trimming stripped 5 bases from V and 4 bases from J, with 26 bases between. CDR3 coding DNA: TGTGCCAGCAGCATCGGCCACTCAGGGGTAACTGGGGGAGAGACCCAGTACTTC. It yields the protein CASSIGHSGVTGGETQYF.

V gene TRBV7-9 combines with J gene TRBJ2-7; TRBD1 is a possible D gene (5 bases). CDR1 is SEHNR and CDR2 is FQNEAQ in the germline V gene (reference sequence). V lost 1 base and J lost 4, with 8 bases in between. This CDR3 region has 13 residues. DNA of the CDR3: TGTGCCAGCAGCTTAGGGACAATTTACGAGCAGTACTTC. Amino acids: CASSLGTIYEQYF.

The V call is TRBV6-6, the J call TRBJ1-1; 8 bases are a match to TRBD1. V trimming: 5 bases; J trimming: 5 bases; junction bases outside the gene matches: 10. In germline, CDR1 is MNHNY, CDR2 SVGAGI (reference sequence). The CDR3 is 15 amino acids. The CDR3 nucleotides are TGTGCCAGCAGTCGCCCGGACAGGGAAGGTACTGAAGCTTTCTTT. Translated: CASSRPDREGTEAFF.